These 3 T cell receptor beta chains share one sample of origin, sequenced in a study of radiotherapy plus CTLA-4 blockade in lung cancer. Using immunoSEQ multiplex PCR, the repertoire was profiled, and TCRdb retains in-frame clones only, with some absent. The repertoire holds some 74,000 clones, with around 73% as singletons. The starting material was peripheral blood, obtained from a patient treated with radiotherapy plus ipilimumab. The receptors here all came from a human donor with non-small cell lung cancer who had a complete response to radiotherapy plus ipilimumab.

The chain is built from TRBV9 and TRBJ2-7; D may be TRBD2 (5 bases). V was cut by 4 bases and J by 7 bases, with 27 bases left in between. This CDR3 has 17 amino acids. Germline V lookup: CDR1 SGDLS, CDR2 YYNGEE. The CDR3 is CASSPARARASVLEQYF. The CDR3 DNA is TGTGCCAGCAGCCCTGCGAGGGCCCGCGCGTCGGTTTTGGAGCAGTACTTC. Based on the CDR3 plus reference TRBV9 and TRBJ2-7, the full variable domain is DSGVTQTPKHLITATGQRVTLRCSPRSGDLSVYWYQQSLDQGLQFLIQYYNGEERAKGNILERFSAQQFPDLHSELNLSSLELGDSALYFCASSPARARASVLEQYFGPGTRLTVT.

The rearrangement uses TRBV19 and TRBJ2-6, with 11 bases that match TRBD2. With 4 bases clipped from V and 1 base from J, the junction kept 6 bases outside the gene matches. The germline CDR1 and CDR2 sequences are LNHDA and SQIVND (reference sequence). The CDR3 loop spans 18 amino acids. The DNA for the CDR3 is TGTGCCAGTAGTACGGTTAGCGGGAGGGGGTCTGGGGCCAACGTCCTGACTTTC. As protein: CASSTVSGRGSGANVLTF.

This chain connects TRBV7-9 to TRBJ1-2; 7 nucleotides line up with TRBD1. The germline gives CDR1 SEHNR, CDR2 FQNEAQ (reference sequence). With 2 bases clipped from V and 7 bases from J, the junction kept 4 bases outside the gene matches. CDR3 length: 13 amino acids. The CDR3 region has the DNA TGTGCCAGCAGCTTATCCAGGGGGGCTGGCTACACCTTC. Its protein product is CASSLSRGAGYTF.